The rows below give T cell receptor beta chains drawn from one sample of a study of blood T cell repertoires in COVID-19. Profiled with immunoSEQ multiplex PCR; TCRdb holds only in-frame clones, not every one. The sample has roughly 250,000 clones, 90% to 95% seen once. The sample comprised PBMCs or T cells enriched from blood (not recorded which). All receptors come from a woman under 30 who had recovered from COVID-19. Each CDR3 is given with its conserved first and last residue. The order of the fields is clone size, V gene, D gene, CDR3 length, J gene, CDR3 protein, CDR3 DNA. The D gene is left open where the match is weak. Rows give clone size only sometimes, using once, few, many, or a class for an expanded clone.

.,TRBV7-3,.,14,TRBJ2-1,CASSPLPANNEQFF,TGTGCCAGCAGCCCCCTTCCCGCTAACAATGAGCAGTTCTTC
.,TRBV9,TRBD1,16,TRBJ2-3,CASSEVDRGLLDTQYF,TGTGCCAGCAGCGAGGTGGACAGGGGGCTTCTTGATACGCAGTATTTT
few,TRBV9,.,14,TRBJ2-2,CASSVDDSPGELFF,TGTGCCAGCAGCGTAGATGACTCCCCCGGGGAGCTGTTTTTT
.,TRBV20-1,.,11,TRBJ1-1,CSEAARTEAFF,TGCAGTGAGGCGGCGCGCACTGAAGCTTTCTTT
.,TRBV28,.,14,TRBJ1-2,CASRQEQGFGGYTF,TGTGCCAGCAGACAAGAACAGGGTTTTGGTGGCTACACCTTC
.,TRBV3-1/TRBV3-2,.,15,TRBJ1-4,CASSQDSQYVEKLFF,TGTGCCAGCAGCCAAGATTCGCAGTATGTTGAAAAACTGTTTTTT
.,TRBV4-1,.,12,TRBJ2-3,CASSLTRATQYF,TGCGCCAGCAGCCTAACTAGGGCTACGCAGTATTTT
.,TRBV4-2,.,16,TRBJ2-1,CASSQAAKSSYNEQFF,TGTGCCAGCAGCCAAGCCGCTAAGAGCTCCTACAATGAGCAGTTCTTC
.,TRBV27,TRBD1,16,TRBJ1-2,CASSFLDRGRFGGYTF,TGTGCCAGCAGTTTCCTTGACAGGGGACGCTTCGGTGGCTACACCTTC
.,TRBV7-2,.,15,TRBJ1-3,CASSLQSRGGNTIYF,TGTGCCAGCAGCTTACAGTCACGAGGGGGAAACACCATATATTTT
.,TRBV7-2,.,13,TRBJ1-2,CASTPGGSYGYTF,TGTGCCAGCACCCCAGGAGGGAGCTATGGCTACACCTTC
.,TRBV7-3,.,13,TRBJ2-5,CASSLTLAETQYF,TGTGCCAGCAGCTTAACGTTAGCAGAGACCCAGTACTTC
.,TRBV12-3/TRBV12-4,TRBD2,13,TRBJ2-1,CASSLGLYNEQFF,TGTGCCAGCAGTTTGGGACTATACAATGAGCAGTTCTTC
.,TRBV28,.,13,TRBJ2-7,CASSLLGLYEQYF,TGTGCCAGCAGTTTATTGGGCCTATACGAGCAGTACTTC
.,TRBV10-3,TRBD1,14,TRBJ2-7,CATEPGQGSYEQYF,TGTGCCACCGAACCGGGACAGGGCTCCTACGAGCAGTACTTC
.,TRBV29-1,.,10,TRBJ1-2,CSVEKEGYTF,TGCAGCGTTGAAAAGGAGGGCTACACCTTC
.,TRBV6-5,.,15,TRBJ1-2,CASAEGWGIGYGYTF,TGTGCCAGCGCGGAGGGATGGGGGATTGGCTACGGCTACACCTTC
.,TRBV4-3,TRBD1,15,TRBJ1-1,CASSQDGQGNTEAFF,TGCGCCAGCAGCCAAGATGGACAGGGGAACACTGAAGCTTTCTTT
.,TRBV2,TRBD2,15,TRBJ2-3,CASSLSGRRADTQYF,TGTGCCAGCAGTCTTAGCGGGAGAAGGGCAGATACGCAGTATTTT
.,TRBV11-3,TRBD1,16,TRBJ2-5,CASSSPSGTAGETQYF,TGTGCCAGCAGCTCCCCCAGTGGGACAGCAGGGGAGACCCAGTACTTC
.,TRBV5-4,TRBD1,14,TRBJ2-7,CASSAGQGENEQYF,TGTGCCAGCAGCGCTGGACAGGGGGAGAACGAGCAGTACTTC
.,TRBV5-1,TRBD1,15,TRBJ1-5,CASRDGTGGNQPQHF,TGCGCCAGCAGAGATGGGACAGGGGGCAATCAGCCCCAGCATTTT
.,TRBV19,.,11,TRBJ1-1,CASSRDTEAFF,TGTGCCAGTAGTAGAGACACTGAAGCTTTCTTT
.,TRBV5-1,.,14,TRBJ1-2,CASSLLTGSGGYTF,TGCGCCAGCAGCCTACTAACAGGGTCGGGTGGCTACACCTTC
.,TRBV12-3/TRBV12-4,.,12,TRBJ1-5,CASRGLDQPQHF,TGTGCCAGCAGGGGGCTCGATCAGCCCCAGCATTTT
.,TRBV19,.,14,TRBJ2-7,CASSTRQNSYEQYF,TGTGCCAGTAGTACCCGACAGAACTCCTACGAGCAGTACTTC
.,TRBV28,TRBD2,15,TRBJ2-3,CASTRTSGRPDTQYF,TGTGCCAGCACCCGGACTAGCGGGAGACCAGATACGCAGTATTTT
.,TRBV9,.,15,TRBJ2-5,CASSRIGDIQETQYF,TGTGCCAGCAGTAGGATAGGGGACATACAAGAGACCCAGTACTTC
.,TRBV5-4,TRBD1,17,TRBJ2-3,CASTDQAGQGRTDTQYF,TGTGCCAGCACCGACCAGGCGGGACAGGGGCGCACAGATACGCAGTATTTT
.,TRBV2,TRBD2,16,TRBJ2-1,CASSETSGGFYNEQFF,TGTGCCAGCAGTGAAACTAGCGGGGGGTTCTACAATGAGCAGTTCTTC
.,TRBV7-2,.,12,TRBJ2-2,CASSSYTGELFF,TGTGCCAGCAGCTCCTACACCGGGGAGCTGTTTTTT
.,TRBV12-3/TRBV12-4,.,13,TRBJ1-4,CASSQSNNEKLFF,TGTGCCAGCAGCCAATCCAATAATGAAAAACTGTTTTTT
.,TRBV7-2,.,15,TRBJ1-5,CASSFGAGALQPQHF,TGTGCCAGCAGCTTTGGGGCGGGGGCTTTACAGCCCCAGCATTTT
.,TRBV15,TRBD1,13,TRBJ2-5,CATRRTGRETQYF,TGTGCCACCCGAAGGACAGGGCGAGAGACCCAGTACTTC
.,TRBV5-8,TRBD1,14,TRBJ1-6,CASRIGQGASPLHF,TGTGCCAGCAGGATCGGACAGGGGGCTTCACCCCTCCACTTT
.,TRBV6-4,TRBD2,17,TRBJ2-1,CASSDFRASGGRNEQFF,TGTGCCAGCAGTGACTTCCGGGCTAGCGGGGGGCGTAATGAGCAGTTCTTC
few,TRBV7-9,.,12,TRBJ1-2,CASSSDTLGYTF,TGTGCCAGCAGCTCGGACACGTTAGGCTACACCTTC
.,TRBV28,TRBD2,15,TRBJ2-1,CASSLAGAGQNEQFF,TGTGCCAGCAGTTTAGCGGGAGCCGGGCAAAATGAGCAGTTCTTC
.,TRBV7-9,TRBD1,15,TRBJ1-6,CASSQVGGDNSPLHF,TGTGCCAGCAGCCAGGTAGGGGGCGATAATTCACCCCTCCACTTT
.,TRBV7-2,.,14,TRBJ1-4,CASSLGQRNEKLFF,TGTGCCAGCAGCTTAGGTCAGAGGAATGAAAAACTGTTTTTT
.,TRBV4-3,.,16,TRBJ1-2,CASSQDPKTSIYGYTF,TGCGCCAGCAGCCAAGATCCCAAAACCAGTATCTATGGCTACACCTTC
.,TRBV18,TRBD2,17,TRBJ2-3,CASSRALSGGSTDTQYF,TGTGCCAGCTCACGGGCCCTTAGCGGGGGGAGCACAGATACGCAGTATTTT
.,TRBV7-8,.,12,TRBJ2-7,CASSPNSAEQYF,TGTGCCAGCAGCCCAAACAGTGCCGAGCAGTACTTC
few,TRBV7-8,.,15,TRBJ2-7,CASSLVAQSSYEQYF,TGTGCCAGCAGCTTAGTAGCGCAAAGCTCCTACGAGCAGTACTTC
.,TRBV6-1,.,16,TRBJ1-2,CASSEAGGRGGFGYTF,TGTGCCAGCAGTGAAGCTGGGGGGAGGGGTGGGTTTGGCTACACCTTC
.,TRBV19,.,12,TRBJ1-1,CASSGYRDEAFF,TGTGCCAGTAGTGGCTACAGGGACGAGGCTTTCTTT